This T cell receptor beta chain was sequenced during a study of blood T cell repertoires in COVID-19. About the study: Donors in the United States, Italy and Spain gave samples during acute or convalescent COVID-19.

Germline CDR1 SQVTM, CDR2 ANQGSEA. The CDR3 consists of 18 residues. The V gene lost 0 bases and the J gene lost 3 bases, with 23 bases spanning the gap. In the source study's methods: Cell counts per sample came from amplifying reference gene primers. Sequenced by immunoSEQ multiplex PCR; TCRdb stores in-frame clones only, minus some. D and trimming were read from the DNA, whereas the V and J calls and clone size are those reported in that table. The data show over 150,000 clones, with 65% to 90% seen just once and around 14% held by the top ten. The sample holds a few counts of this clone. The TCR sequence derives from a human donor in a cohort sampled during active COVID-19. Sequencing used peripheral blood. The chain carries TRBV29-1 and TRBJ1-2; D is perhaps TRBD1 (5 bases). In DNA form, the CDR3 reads TGCAGCGTTGAAGATGGGGCGGCAGCCCACGGGGGAGACTATGGCTACACCTTC. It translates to CSVEDGAAAHGGDYGYTF.